The clone carrying this T cell receptor (beta chain) was found many times. Its antigen is unidentified. A read error may produce the germline difference seen at one junction end. The source of the sample is a study of T cells in Graves' hyperthyroidism and ophthalmopathy. The study, taken as a whole, reports: Ophthalmopathy was told apart from stable hyperthyroidism by a 13 V-J model.

Germline lookup yields CDR1 SGHRS and CDR2 YFSETQ. CDR3 length: 14 residues. TCR beta CDR3 regions were amplified from RNA. HTBI primers were employed in a first-round RT-PCR of the TCR CDR3. TCRdb re-called the multiplex PCR reads with MiXCR, one entry per CDR3 protein. The sample has approximately 420,000 distinct CDR3 sequences; approximately 15% are singletons. Those with hyperthyroidism were 18 to 65 years old, newly diagnosed, and ill for under 2 months. The clonotype originates from a woman younger than 35 with Graves' hyperthyroidism. This sequence joins TRBV5-1 and TRBJ2-7; 7 bases are shared with TRBD1. Sequenced material: blood. The CDR3 nucleotides are TGTGCCAGCAGCTTAGGGACAGCTTCCTACGAGCAGTACTTC. Translated, it gives CASSLGTASYEQYF.